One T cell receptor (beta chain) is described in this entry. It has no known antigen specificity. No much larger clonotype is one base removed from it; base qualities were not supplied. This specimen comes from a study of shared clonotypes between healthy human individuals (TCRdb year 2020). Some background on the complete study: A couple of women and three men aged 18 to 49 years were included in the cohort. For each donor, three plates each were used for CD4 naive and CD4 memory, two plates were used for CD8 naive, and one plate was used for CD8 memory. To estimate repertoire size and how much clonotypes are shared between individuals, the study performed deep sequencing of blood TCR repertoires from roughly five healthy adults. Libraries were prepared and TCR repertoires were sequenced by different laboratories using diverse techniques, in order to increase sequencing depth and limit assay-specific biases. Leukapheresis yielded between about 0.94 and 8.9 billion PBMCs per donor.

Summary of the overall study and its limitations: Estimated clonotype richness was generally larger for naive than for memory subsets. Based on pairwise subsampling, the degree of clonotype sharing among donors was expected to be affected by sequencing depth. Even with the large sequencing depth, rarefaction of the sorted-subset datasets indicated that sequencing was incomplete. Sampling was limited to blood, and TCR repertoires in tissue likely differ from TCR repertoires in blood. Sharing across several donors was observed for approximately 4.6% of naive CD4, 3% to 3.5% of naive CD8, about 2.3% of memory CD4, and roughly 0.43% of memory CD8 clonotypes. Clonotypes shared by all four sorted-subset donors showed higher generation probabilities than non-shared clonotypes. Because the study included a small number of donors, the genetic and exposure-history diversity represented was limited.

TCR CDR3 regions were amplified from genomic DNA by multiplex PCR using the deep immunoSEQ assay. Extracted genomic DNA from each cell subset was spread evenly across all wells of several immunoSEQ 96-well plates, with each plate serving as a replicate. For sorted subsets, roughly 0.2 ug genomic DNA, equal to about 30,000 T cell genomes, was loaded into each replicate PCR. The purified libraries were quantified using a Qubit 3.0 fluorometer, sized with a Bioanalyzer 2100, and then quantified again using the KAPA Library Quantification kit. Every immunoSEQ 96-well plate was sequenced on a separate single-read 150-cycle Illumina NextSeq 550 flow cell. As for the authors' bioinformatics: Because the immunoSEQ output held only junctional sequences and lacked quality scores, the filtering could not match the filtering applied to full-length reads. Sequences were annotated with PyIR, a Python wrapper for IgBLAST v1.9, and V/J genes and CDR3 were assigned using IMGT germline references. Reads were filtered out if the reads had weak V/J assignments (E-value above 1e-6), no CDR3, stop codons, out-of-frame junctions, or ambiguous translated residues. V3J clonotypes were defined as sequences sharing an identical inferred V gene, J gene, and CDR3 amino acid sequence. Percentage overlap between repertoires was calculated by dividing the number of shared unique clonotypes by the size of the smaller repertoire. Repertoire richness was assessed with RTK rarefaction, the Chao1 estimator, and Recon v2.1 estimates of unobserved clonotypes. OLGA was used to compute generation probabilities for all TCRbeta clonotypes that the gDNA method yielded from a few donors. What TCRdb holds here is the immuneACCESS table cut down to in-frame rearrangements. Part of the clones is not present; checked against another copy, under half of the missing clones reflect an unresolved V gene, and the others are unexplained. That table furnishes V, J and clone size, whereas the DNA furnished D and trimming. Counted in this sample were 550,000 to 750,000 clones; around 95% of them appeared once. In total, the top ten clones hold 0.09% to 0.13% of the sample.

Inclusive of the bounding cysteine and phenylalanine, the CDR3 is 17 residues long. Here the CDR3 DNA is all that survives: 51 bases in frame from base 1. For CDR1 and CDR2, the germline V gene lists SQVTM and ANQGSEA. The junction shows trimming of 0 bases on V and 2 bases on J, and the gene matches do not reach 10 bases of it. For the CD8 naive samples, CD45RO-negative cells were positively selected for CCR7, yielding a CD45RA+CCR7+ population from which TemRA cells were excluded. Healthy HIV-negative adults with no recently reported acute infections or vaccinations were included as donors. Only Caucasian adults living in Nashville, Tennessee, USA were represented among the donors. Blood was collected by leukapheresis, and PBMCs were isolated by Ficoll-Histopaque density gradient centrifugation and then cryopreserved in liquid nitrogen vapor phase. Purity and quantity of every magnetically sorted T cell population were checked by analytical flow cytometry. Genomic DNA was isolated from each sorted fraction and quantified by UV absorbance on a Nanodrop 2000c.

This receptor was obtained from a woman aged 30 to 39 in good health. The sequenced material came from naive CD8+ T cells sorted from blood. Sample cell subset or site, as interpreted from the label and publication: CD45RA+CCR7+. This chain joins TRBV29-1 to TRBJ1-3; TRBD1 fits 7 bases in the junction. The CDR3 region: CSVEEWTGGPPGNTIYF. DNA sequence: TGCAGCGTTGAAGAGTGGACAGGAGGTCCCCCTGGAAACACCATATATTTT.